These 20 T cell receptor beta chains came from one sample sequenced in a study of CD8+ T cells in alopecia areata (dated by TCRdb to between 2018 and 2020). The time point label corresponds to: about 4 weeks on oral tofacitinib. The treatment or condition label, read with the paper, signifies: oral pan-JAK inhibitor, 5-10 mg twice daily. Lesional scalp punch biopsies and peripheral blood were collected from alopecia areata patients. Library preparation used the immunoSEQ multiplex PCR assay. RNA was extracted from all samples and reverse transcribed into cDNA as template for TCR sequencing. Held by TCRdb, this immuneACCESS table contains in-frame sequences only and omits some clones. Under half of the omission traces to an unresolved V gene where checked; the cause of the rest is unknown. The sample table lists about 6,900 clones, under 70% of them with a count of one. The ten top clones hold more than 15% of the sample.

Source: skin, taken at week 4, from a patient treated with tofacitinib. The receptor set was obtained from a human donor with alopecia areata.

This clone was counted a few times. The chain is built from TRBV5-1 and TRBJ2-7; 7 positions match TRBD2. Looked up from germline, CDR1 is SGHRS and CDR2 is YFSETQ. This CDR3 spans 15 amino acids. V shed 0 bases and J 3 bases; nucleotides not matched to a gene: 6. The CDR3 is CASSLERLAIYEQYF. CDR3 DNA: TGCGCCAGCAGCTTGGAACGACTAGCCATCTACGAGCAGTACTTC.

The chain employs TRBV10-3 and TRBJ2-7, with 8 positions matching TRBD2. Trimming removed 5 bases from V and 8 bases from J; junction bases left unmatched: 11. The CDR3 totals 14 residues. Germline V CDR1 and CDR2: ENHRY, SYGVKD. DNA for the CDR3: TGTGCCATCAGTTTGATAGCGGGGATGGAAAAGCAGTACTTC. It yields the protein CAISLIAGMEKQYF.

This chain joins TRBV19 and TRBJ2-1; 12 bases agree with TRBD2. Looked up from germline, CDR1 is LNHDA and CDR2 is SQIVND (reference sequence). V shed 5 bases and J 8 bases; nucleotides not matched to a gene: 13. This CDR3 is built from 17 residues. The CDR3 region is CASSDRLAGDGQYEQFF. Here the CDR3 DNA reads TGTGCCAGTAGTGACCGACTAGCGGGAGATGGGCAGTATGAGCAGTTCTTC. Supplemented by reference TRBV19 and TRBJ2-1, the full variable domain reads DGGITQSPKYLFRKEGQNVTLSCEQNLNHDAMYWYRQDPGQGLRLIYYSQIVNDFQKGDIAEGYSVSREKKESFPLTVTSAQKNPTAFYLCASSDRLAGDGQYEQFFGPGTRLTVL.

In this sample, this clone turned up a few times. The genes are TRBV18 and TRBJ2-5, with unresolved D. The CDR3 runs 13 residues. V lost 2 bases and J 0 bases, leaving 4 bases between the germline ends. The germline V gene has CDR1 KGHSH and CDR2 LQKENI. The CDR3 DNA follows: TGTGCCAGCTCACCAAAGTACCAAGAGACCCAGTACTTC. It codes for CASSPKYQETQYF.

With respect to this clone: The germline gene is not matched at one end of the junction; a read error may be the cause. V usage is TRBV7-7 and J usage is TRBJ2-1, with TRBD2 identical over 14 bases. Germline CDR1 is SSHAT and CDR2 is FNYEAQ (reference sequence). The CDR3 loop spans 17 amino acids. Written as DNA, the CDR3 is TGTGCTAGCAGCGAAGGGACTAGCGGGAGCCGAGGCAATGAGCAGTTCTTC. This encodes CASSEGTSGSRGNEQFF.

This clone showed up just once. The CDR3 sequence: CASSPSRVLDYEQYF. The CDR3 DNA follows: TGTGCCAGCAGCCCGAGCAGGGTCTTGGACTACGAGCAGTACTTC. The chain links TRBV7-9 to TRBJ2-7; tentative D call: TRBD1 (5 bases). The V and J ends lost 5 bases and 3 bases respectively, with 17 bases between them. The CDR3 spans 15 residues. Germline-derived CDR1 and CDR2 are SEHNR and FQNEAQ (reference sequence).

In this sample, this clone turned up a few times. The chain carries TRBV30 and TRBJ2-5, with 14 positions matching TRBD2. The trim removed 3 bases at V and 4 bases at J, leaving 4 bases unmatched. From germline, CDR1 is GTSNPN and CDR2 SVGIG (reference sequence). This CDR3 is built from 15 residues. The CDR3 is CAWRAGTSGRETQYF. The CDR3 DNA reads as TGTGCCTGGAGAGCCGGGACTAGCGGGAGAGAGACCCAGTACTTC.

V gene TRBV4-1 combines with J gene TRBJ1-1; TRBD1 aligns across 9 bases. Germline-derived CDR1 and CDR2 are MGHRA and YSYEKL. The CDR3 runs 14 residues. V lost 4 bases, J lost 1 base, and 1 base stayed unmatched. CDR3 sequence: CASSRGQGNTEAFF. In DNA form, the CDR3 reads TGCGCCAGCAGCCGGGGACAGGGGAACACTGAAGCTTTCTTT.

The chain couples TRBV27 to TRBJ1-1; D is unclear. The V gene's germline CDR1 is MNHEY and CDR2 SMNVEV (reference sequence). The CDR3 consists of 13 residues. Deletions cut 3 bases from V and 9 bases from J, with 14 bases between. This CDR3 is CASSFSPEGKAFF. DNA of the CDR3: TGTGCCAGCAGTTTTTCCCCCGAAGGGAAAGCTTTCTTT.

V gene TRBV7-6 combines with J gene TRBJ2-5, with a tentative D call TRBD1 (6 bases). CDR3 length: 15 residues. Germline V gene data show CDR1 as SGHVS and CDR2 as FNYEAQ. Trimming removed 1 base at V and 5 bases at J, with 14 bases between. As DNA, the CDR3 is TGTGCCAGCAGCTTAGTAGACAGGCCGGCGGAGACCCAGTACTTC. Protein: CASSLVDRPAETQYF.

This chain uses TRBV6-6 with TRBJ1-2; D ambiguous. The CDR3 consists of 13 residues. CDR1 MNHNY and CDR2 SVGAGI come from the germline V gene (reference sequence). Trimming cost V 8 bases and J 4 bases, with 14 bases left between them. The CDR3 coding sequence is TGTGCCAGCGGCACCCCGGGCCCCTATGGCTACACCTTC. Encoded protein: CASGTPGPYGYTF.

Turning to this clone: A read error may produce the germline difference seen at one junction end. Other DNA sequences in the sample encode the same CDR3. The gene calls are TRBV2 and TRBJ1-1; D is unresolved. The CDR3 is 14 residues long. Germline CDR1 SNHLY, CDR2 FYNNEI. This CDR3 reads CASSDQSSFTEAFF. As DNA, the CDR3 is TGTGCCAGCAGTGATCAGAGTTCCTTTACTGAAGCCTTCTTT.

This rearrangement joins TRBV5-6 to TRBJ2-7; 7 bases fit TRBD1. The CDR3 has 13 residues. Unmatched junction bases numbered 8, after V lost 8 bases and J lost 3 bases. Germline CDR1 and CDR2: SGHDT and YYEEEE. DNA for the CDR3: TGTGCCAGTCGAGGGACAGCCCGCTACGAGCAGTACTTC. Protein: CASRGTARYEQYF.

There are a few counts of this clone. This chain connects TRBV7-8 to TRBJ2-7; the match to TRBD2 covers 11 bases. Germline values: CDR1 SGHVS, CDR2 FQNEAQ. CDR3 size: 14 residues. V shed 5 bases and J 3 bases; nucleotides not matched to a gene: 3. The CDR3 sequence: CASSTGTSGYEQYF. The CDR3 coding sequence is TGTGCCAGCAGCACCGGGACTAGCGGCTACGAGCAGTACTTC.

This clone was seen only a few times. The V and J genes are TRBV6-5 and TRBJ1-2; 12 bases are shared with TRBD1. This CDR3 is built from 15 residues. With 0 bases clipped from V and 8 bases from J, the junction kept 4 bases outside the gene matches. CDR1 MNHEY and CDR2 SVGAGI come from the germline V gene. CDR3 sequence reads: CASSYSGQGAGGYTF. The DNA for the CDR3 is TGTGCCAGCAGTTACTCGGGACAGGGGGCAGGGGGCTACACCTTC.

This chain joins TRBV4-1 and TRBJ2-7; D may be TRBD1 (6 bases). This CDR3 comprises 13 residues. V shed 4 bases and J shed 5 bases, with 12 bases lying between them. Germline V gene sequence: CDR1 MGHRA, CDR2 YSYEKL. In DNA form, the CDR3 reads TGCGCCAGCAGCCCCGGCAGGGGCGACGAGCAGTACTTC. It is translated as CASSPGRGDEQYF.

This chain joins TRBV5-4 and TRBJ2-7, with no clear D. Trimming removed 1 base at V and 0 bases at J, with 5 bases between. CDR1 SGHNT and CDR2 YYREEE come from the germline V gene (reference sequence). This CDR3 comprises 13 residues. The CDR3 loop is CASSLTVSYEQYF. The CDR3, as DNA: TGTGCCAGCAGCTTGACTGTCTCCTACGAGCAGTACTTC.

The genes are TRBV27 and TRBJ1-6; the D gene is possibly TRBD1 (5 bases). Germline V lookup: CDR1 MNHEY, CDR2 SMNVEV (reference sequence). The CDR3 runs 12 residues. Deletions cut 7 bases from V and 7 bases from J, with 8 bases between. The CDR3 loop is CASTGPNSPLHF. CDR3 nucleotides: TGTGCCAGCACGGGGCCGAATTCACCCCTCCACTTT.

The rearrangement links TRBV11-2 to TRBJ2-7, with TRBD2 identical over 7 bases. The J segment lost 2 bases and the V segment lost 3 bases, leaving 10 bases of the junction unmatched. This CDR3 has 16 amino acids. Per germline, CDR1 SGHAT and CDR2 FQNNGV. CDR3 protein: CASSFSITSVAYEQYF. CDR3 DNA: TGTGCCAGCAGCTTTTCTATAACTAGCGTGGCCTACGAGCAGTACTTC.

The chain couples TRBV18 to TRBJ1-1; 9 bases line up with TRBD1. The germline gives CDR1 KGHSH, CDR2 LQKENI. V dropped 6 bases and J dropped 0; count of bases not matched to a gene: 5. This CDR3 comprises 15 residues. CDR3 DNA: TGTGCCAGCTCCGAGGGACAGGGCATGAACACTGAAGCTTTCTTT. Translation gives CASSEGQGMNTEAFF.